Listed below are T cell receptor beta chains from one sample, sequenced in a study of T cells in localized non-small cell lung cancer. The table came from immunoSEQ multiplex PCR; TCRdb's copy has only in-frame clones and leaves some out. This sample has some 32,000 clones, with 90% to 95% found just once. The sample in question was peripheral blood, obtained before any cancer treatment. Every receptor here comes from a woman aged 40-69 years with stage I lung adenocarcinoma. Each CDR3 is given with its conserved first and last residue. The D gene is left open where the match is weak. For some rows the clone size is stated as once, few or many, or as a class when expanded; others skip it.

v_call,j_call,d_call,clone_size,cdr3_nt,cdr3_aa
TRBV11-3,TRBJ1-1,.,.,TGTGCCAGCAGCCTAAGTTTTTTGGTCGCTGAAGCTTTCTTT,CASSLSFLVAEAFF
TRBV6-5,TRBJ2-7,.,.,TGTGCCAGCAGTTTCACTGACGGGAGAGGCGGTGAGCAGTACTTC,CASSFTDGRGGEQYF
TRBV4-3,TRBJ2-1,.,.,TGCGCCAGCAGCCTGGCGGCCCGCTCCTACAATGAGCAGTTCTTC,CASSLAARSYNEQFF
TRBV5-1,TRBJ2-7,.,.,TGCGCCAGCAGCTTGTTGGGGACTGGCGAGCAGTACTTC,CASSLLGTGEQYF
TRBV18,TRBJ1-2,.,.,TGTGCCAGCTCACGATCTAGTGTCCGCTACACCTTC,CASSRSSVRYTF
TRBV7-2,TRBJ1-1,.,.,TGTGCCAGCAGCTGGAGGGGCCTAAACACTGAAGCTTTCTTT,CASSWRGLNTEAFF
TRBV7-8,TRBJ2-5,.,.,TGTGCCAGCAGCCCTGGGGGGGGCCTGAGGGAGACCCAGTACTTC,CASSPGGGLRETQYF
TRBV7-2,TRBJ2-7,TRBD2,.,TGTGCCAGCAGCTTAGGTTCTAGCGGGGGGTCATACGAGCAGTACTTC,CASSLGSSGGSYEQYF
TRBV11-2,TRBJ2-7,TRBD2,.,TGTGCCAGCAGCTTTTCCGGGACTAGCGGGGACGAGCAGTACTTC,CASSFSGTSGDEQYF
TRBV2,TRBJ2-3,.,.,TGTGCCAGCAGTGACGACCGAATAGGCGCAGATACGCAGTATTTT,CASSDDRIGADTQYF
TRBV5-8,TRBJ2-2,TRBD1,.,TGTGCCAGCAGATTAGGGACAGAAGCGAACACCGGGGAGCTGTTTTTT,CASRLGTEANTGELFF
TRBV19,TRBJ2-7,.,.,TGTGCCAGTAGTACCACCGGGACCGCCAGCTCCTACGAGCAGTACTTC,CASSTTGTASSYEQYF
TRBV7-2,TRBJ2-1,TRBD2,.,TGTGCCAGCTCGTGGGGGGGGGACTACAATGAGCAGTTCTTC,CASSWGGDYNEQFF
TRBV5-1,TRBJ1-6,.,.,TGCGCCAGCAGCTTAGAGGGGATTAATTCACCCCTCCACTTT,CASSLEGINSPLHF
TRBV6-6,TRBJ2-2,TRBD2,once,TGTGCCAGCAGTCGCCTAGCGGGAGACACCGGGGAGCTGTTTTTT,CASSRLAGDTGELFF
TRBV4-2,TRBJ2-7,TRBD1,.,TGTGCCAGCAGCCAAGTGAGTGCGGAACAGGGGTTACAGCAGTACTTC,CASSQVSAEQGLQQYF
TRBV7-2,TRBJ2-1,TRBD2,.,TGTGCCAGCAGCCCAAATATTCTAGCGGGAGCAAGGAATGAGCAGTTCTTC,CASSPNILAGARNEQFF
TRBV5-1,TRBJ2-3,TRBD1,.,TGCGCCAGCACTCCCGGGACAGGGGAGACAGATACGCAGTATTTT,CASTPGTGETDTQYF
TRBV28,TRBJ2-5,TRBD2,few,TGTGCCAGCAGTTTATTTTTTTTCCTAGCGGGGGGGCAAGAGACCCAGTACTTC,CASSLFFFLAGGQETQYF
TRBV10-2,TRBJ2-7,.,once,TGCGCCAGTCTCTTGGACAGCCGCGAGCAGTACTTC,CASLLDSREQYF
TRBV19,TRBJ2-7,.,.,TGTGCCAGTAGGAACATACAGGGCTACGAGCAGTACTTC,CASRNIQGYEQYF
TRBV12-5,TRBJ1-3,.,.,TGTGCTAGTGGTTTGGAGAGTGGAAACACCATATATTTT,CASGLESGNTIYF